These 17 T cell receptor beta chains share one sample of origin, sequenced in a study of shared clonotypes between healthy human individuals. Some clones are missing from TCRdb's copy, which holds only in-frame ones; the method was immunoSEQ multiplex PCR. In the table there are 740,000 or so clones, more than 70% of which are singletons. The sequencing sample was made of memory CD4+ T cells sorted from blood. Stated subset: CD45RA-negative fraction. Source of these receptors: a woman in her thirties in good health.

This clone was detected only a few times. Within the sample, other DNA sequences also encode this same CDR3. CDR3 protein: CASSLDRGRTEAFF. The DNA for the CDR3 is TGTGCCAGTAGTTTGGACAGGGGGAGGACTGAAGCTTTCTTT. The V gene is TRBV19, the J gene TRBJ1-1; 10 bases line up with TRBD1. The length of the CDR3 is 14 residues. J was trimmed by 5 bases and V by 5 bases; bases with no gene match: 5. Germline values: CDR1 LNHDA, CDR2 SQIVND (reference sequence).

The chain uses TRBV7-9 and TRBJ2-7; TRBD1 is a possible D gene (6 bases). Germline V CDR1 and CDR2: SEHNR, FQNEAQ (reference sequence). The ends were cut back, 4 bases at V and 2 bases at J, with 12 bases in the middle. The CDR3 contains 14 residues. CDR3 coding DNA: TGTGCCAGCAGCTACACAGGGATCGCCTACGAGCAGTACTTC. As protein: CASSYTGIAYEQYF. Filled out from reference TRBV7-9 and TRBJ2-7, the complete variable domain reads DTGVSQNPRHKITKRGQNVTFRCDPISEHNRLYWYRQTLGQGPEFLTYFQNEAQLEKSRLLSDRFSAERPKGSFSTLEIQRTEQGDSAMYLCASSYTGIAYEQYFGPGTRLTVT.

The rearrangement links TRBV7-2 to TRBJ1-3; D gene uncertain. Trimming took off 5 bases at V and 4 bases at J, with 12 bases between the two ends. Germline V gene sequence: CDR1 SGHTA, CDR2 FQGNSA. The CDR3 is 14 residues long. The CDR3 protein is CASSPPGWGNTIYF. As DNA, the CDR3 is TGTGCCAGCAGCCCCCCGGGGTGGGGAAACACCATATATTTT.

The chain joins TRBV30 to TRBJ1-4, with D possibly being TRBD1 (5 bases). CDR3 length: 14 residues. Germline CDR1 is GTSNPN and CDR2 is SVGIG (reference sequence). V was pared by 1 base and J by 3 bases, with 9 bases between. The CDR3 DNA is TGTGCCTGGAGTGGTGGGGGAGCTAATGAAAAACTGTTTTTT. Translation gives CAWSGGGANEKLFF.

V gene TRBV23-1 combines with J gene TRBJ2-7; TRBD2 agrees at 7 bases. TRBV23-1 has ORF status, its function being uncertain. CDR3 length: 14 amino acids. Trimming took 6 bases from V and 4 from J; bases not matched to a gene: 9. This chain's CDR3 is CASRRELAWYEQYF. CDR3 DNA: TGCGCCAGCAGGCGGGAGCTCGCTTGGTACGAGCAGTACTTC.

The chain is built from TRBV28 and TRBJ1-5; 7 nucleotides line up with TRBD1. The CDR3 runs 13 residues. After removal of 6 bases from V and 6 bases from J, the junction contained 5 bases not matched to a gene. CDR1 and CDR2 (germline): MDHEN, SYDVKM. The CDR3: CASRTTGAQPQHF. The CDR3 coding sequence is TGTGCCAGCAGAACTACAGGGGCTCAGCCCCAGCATTTT.

This clone came up a few times. V usage is TRBV2 and J usage is TRBJ2-2; 8 bases match TRBD2. J gave up 0 bases and V 5 bases, and 5 bases lay outside the gene matches. CDR1 is SNHLY and CDR2 is FYNNEI in the germline V gene. The CDR3 is made up of 16 amino acids. The CDR3 DNA is TGTGCCAGCAGTCCAGCGGGAGCTTCGAACACCGGGGAGCTGTTTTTT. This translates into CASSPAGASNTGELFF. The entire variable domain, with the rest obtained from reference TRBV2 and TRBJ2-2, is as follows: EPEVTQTPSHQVTQMGQEVILRCVPISNHLYFYWYRQILGQKVEFLVSFYNNEISEKSEIFDDQFSVERPDGSNFTLKIRSTKLEDSAMYFCASSPAGASNTGELFFGEGSRLTVL.

The V call is TRBV7-8, the J call TRBJ2-7; D ambiguous. Germline CDR1 reads SGHVS; CDR2 reads FQNEAQ. CDR3 length: 17 residues. The V end lost 1 base, the J end lost 0 bases, and 16 bases lay between the germline ends. Written as DNA, the CDR3 is TGTGCCAGCAGCTTAGGGGTCCCCGGCTCACGCTCCTACGAGCAGTACTTC. Encoded protein: CASSLGVPGSRSYEQYF.

The chain employs TRBV7-9 and TRBJ2-7; TRBD2 might be the D (5 bases). The CDR3 covers 13 residues. CDR1 is SEHNR, CDR2 FQNEAQ, per germline (reference sequence). V gave up 5 bases and J gave up 1 base, with 9 bases separating them. The DNA of the CDR3 is TGTGCCAGCAGCGGCACTAGATCCTACGAGCAGTACTTC. Its protein product is CASSGTRSYEQYF. The full variable domain, its missing parts supplied by reference TRBV7-9 and TRBJ2-7, is DTGVSQNPRHKITKRGQNVTFRCDPISEHNRLYWYRQTLGQGPEFLTYFQNEAQLEKSRLLSDRFSAERPKGSFSTLEIQRTEQGDSAMYLCASSGTRSYEQYFGPGTRLTVT.

This clone was seen only once. The V gene is TRBV7-2, the J gene TRBJ2-5; D not certain. Germline V CDR1 and CDR2: SGHTA, FQGNSA. This CDR3 is built from 11 residues. V was clipped by 5 bases and J by 2 bases, with 3 bases between them. This chain's CDR3 is CASSQQETQYF. The DNA for the CDR3 is TGTGCCAGCAGCCAGCAAGAGACCCAGTACTTC.

The table lists this clone with a few counts. This sequence joins TRBV2 and TRBJ2-3; D possibly corresponds to TRBD2 (6 bases). Germline V gives CDR1 SNHLY, CDR2 FYNNEI. The CDR3 spans 15 residues. With 6 bases removed from V and 2 bases from J, the gap between germline ends came to 15 bases. CDR3: CASRLPGTYTDTQYF. CDR3 nucleotide sequence: TGTGCCAGCAGGCTTCCCGGGACTTACACAGATACGCAGTATTTT. The full variable domain, rest sourced from reference TRBV2 and TRBJ2-3, is EPEVTQTPSHQVTQMGQEVILRCVPISNHLYFYWYRQILGQKVEFLVSFYNNEISEKSEIFDDQFSVERPDGSNFTLKIRSTKLEDSAMYFCASRLPGTYTDTQYFGPGTRLTVL.

This clone was observed once. V gene TRBV28 combines with J gene TRBJ2-1, with 10 bases identical to TRBD2. Germline values: CDR1 MDHEN, CDR2 SYDVKM. The CDR3 runs 16 residues. J was trimmed by 8 bases and V by 1 base; bases with no gene match: 8. The CDR3 loop reads CASSLFASGSRDEQFF. The CDR3 nucleotides are TGTGCCAGCAGTTTATTCGCTAGCGGGAGCAGGGATGAGCAGTTCTTC.

The genes are TRBV18 and TRBJ2-1; 13 bases line up with TRBD2. V lost 5 bases, J lost 10 bases, and 11 bases stayed unmatched. The CDR3 has 16 residues. Per the germline V gene, CDR1 is KGHSH and CDR2 is LQKENI. The CDR3, as DNA: TGTGCCAGCTCAACAGGGACTAGCGGGGTTGTACGCGAGCAGTTCTTC. Protein product: CASSTGTSGVVREQFF.

The chain links TRBV29-1 to TRBJ2-1, with D possibly matching TRBD1 (6 bases). The CDR3 consists of 13 residues. Germline CDR1 reads SQVTM; CDR2 reads ANQGSEA. V was cut by 0 bases and J by 9 bases, with 12 bases left in between. The CDR3 DNA is TGCAGCGTTGAAGAGCAGGGGAGTGGTGAGCAGTTCTTC. Its protein product is CSVEEQGSGEQFF.

Written as DNA, the CDR3 is TGCGCCAGCAGCCTGGGGACCTATATCCCAGATACGCAGTATTTT. It codes for CASSLGTYIPDTQYF. The chain has TRBV5-1 and TRBJ2-3; possibly TRBD1 or TRBD2 for D (5 bases each). The CDR3 is made up of 15 amino acids. Trimming pared 4 bases from V and 4 bases from J, leaving 16 bases between. The germline gives CDR1 SGHRS, CDR2 YFSETQ.

The rearrangement uses TRBV5-1 and TRBJ1-2, with 7 bases that match TRBD1. The CDR3 length is 13 residues. Looked up from germline, CDR1 is SGHRS and CDR2 is YFSETQ. V was clipped by 5 bases and J by 7 bases; unmatched bases: 8. CDR3 in amino acids: CASRLGTAGGYTF. CDR3 bases: TGCGCCAGCAGACTTGGGACAGCGGGTGGCTACACCTTC.

This clone came up a few times. The chain is built from TRBV28 and TRBJ1-3; D is uncertain. CDR1 MDHEN and CDR2 SYDVKM come from the germline V gene. V was shortened by 5 bases and J by 0 bases, with 26 bases between the two germline ends. There are 20 residues in the CDR3. In nucleotides, the CDR3 is TGTGCCAGCAGTCCAGGAGGCCTATGGGGAATACAGAGCTCTGGAAACACCATATATTTT. This sequence encodes CASSPGGLWGIQSSGNTIYF.